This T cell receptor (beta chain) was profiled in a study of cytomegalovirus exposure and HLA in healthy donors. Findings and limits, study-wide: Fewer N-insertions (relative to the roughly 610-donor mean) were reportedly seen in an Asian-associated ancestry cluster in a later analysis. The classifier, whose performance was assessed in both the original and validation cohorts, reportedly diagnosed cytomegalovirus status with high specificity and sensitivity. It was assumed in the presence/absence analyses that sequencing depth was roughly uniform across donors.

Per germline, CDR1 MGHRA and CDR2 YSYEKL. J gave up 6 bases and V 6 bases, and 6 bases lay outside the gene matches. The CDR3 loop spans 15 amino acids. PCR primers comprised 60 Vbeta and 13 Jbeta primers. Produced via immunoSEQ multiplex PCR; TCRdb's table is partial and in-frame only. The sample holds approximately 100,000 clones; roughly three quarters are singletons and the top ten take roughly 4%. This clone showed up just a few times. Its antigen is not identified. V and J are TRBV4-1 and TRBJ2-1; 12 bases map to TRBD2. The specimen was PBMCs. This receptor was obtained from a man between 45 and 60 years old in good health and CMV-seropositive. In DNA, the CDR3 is TGCGCCAGCAGACCTCTAGCGGGAGGGTTCAATGAGCAGTTCTTC. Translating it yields CASRPLAGGFNEQFF.